This T cell receptor (beta chain) comes out of a study of blood T cell repertoires in COVID-19. The length of the CDR3 is 16 residues. Assay: immunoSEQ multiplex PCR; the TCRdb copy retains only in-frame clones and omits some. The sample lists about 490,000 clones; 70% to 90% were seen once. This receptor was obtained from a human donor in a cohort sampled during active COVID-19. The sequenced material came from peripheral blood. V and J are TRBV7-5 and TRBJ2-7; the table's D call, TRBD2, was not checked against the DNA. TRBV7-5 is a pseudogene segment. Written as DNA, the CDR3 is TGTGCCAGAAGCTTAGGAGGTAGCGGGAGCGGGTACGAGCAGTACTTC. Translation: CARSLGGSGSGYEQYF.